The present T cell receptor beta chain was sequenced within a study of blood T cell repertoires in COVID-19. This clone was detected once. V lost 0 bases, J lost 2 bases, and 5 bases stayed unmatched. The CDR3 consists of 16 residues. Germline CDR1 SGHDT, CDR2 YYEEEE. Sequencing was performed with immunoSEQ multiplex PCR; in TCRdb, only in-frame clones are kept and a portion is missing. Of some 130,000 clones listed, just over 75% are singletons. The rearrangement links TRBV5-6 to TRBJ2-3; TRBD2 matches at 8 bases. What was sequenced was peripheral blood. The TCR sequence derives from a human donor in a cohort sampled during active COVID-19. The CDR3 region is CASSLALAGNTDTQYF. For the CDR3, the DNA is TGTGCCAGCAGCTTGGCCTTAGCGGGGAACACAGATACGCAGTATTTT.